The clone carrying this TCR beta chain was counted ten times or more. Its antigen is undetermined. CDR1 and CDR2 from the germline V gene are DFQATT and SNEGSKA (reference sequence). The CDR3 extends over 15 amino acids. V shed 3 bases and J shed 7 bases, with 19 bases lying between them. TCRdb reprocessed the 5' RACE reads with MiXCR, giving one entry per CDR3 protein. Of 68,000 or so distinct CDR3 sequences in the sample, approximately 7% were seen once. The data stem from a study of T cells after yellow fever vaccination. Study results and limitations: Reappearing after the booster were most of the clones from primary vaccination (roughly 96% CD4, around 88% CD8).

This chain links TRBV20-1 with TRBJ2-1; D is uncertain. The sequenced sample was CD8+ T cells sorted from PBMCs, obtained 15 days after the yellow fever booster vaccination. The receptor comes from a man in his thirties or forties who received the YFV17D yellow fever vaccine. As DNA, the CDR3 is TGCAGTGCTAGGGGGTTGCGGCTGGATGGGAATGAGCAGTTCTTC. Residues: CSARGLRLDGNEQFF.